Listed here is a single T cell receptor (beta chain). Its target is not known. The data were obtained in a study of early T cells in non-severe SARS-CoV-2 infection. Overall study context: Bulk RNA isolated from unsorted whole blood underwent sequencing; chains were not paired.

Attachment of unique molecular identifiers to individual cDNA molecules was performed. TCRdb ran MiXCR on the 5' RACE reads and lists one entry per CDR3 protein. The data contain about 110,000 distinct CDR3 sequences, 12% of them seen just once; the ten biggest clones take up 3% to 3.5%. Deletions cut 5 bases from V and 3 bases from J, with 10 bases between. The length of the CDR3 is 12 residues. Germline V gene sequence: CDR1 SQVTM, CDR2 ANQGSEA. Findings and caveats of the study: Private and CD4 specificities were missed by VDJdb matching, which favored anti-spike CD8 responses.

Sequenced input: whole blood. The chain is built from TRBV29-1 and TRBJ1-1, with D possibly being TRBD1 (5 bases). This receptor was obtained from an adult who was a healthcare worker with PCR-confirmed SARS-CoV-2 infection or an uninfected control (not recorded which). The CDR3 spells CSVRQGDTEAFF. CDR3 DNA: TGCAGCGTTAGGCAGGGAGACACTGAAGCTTTCTTT.